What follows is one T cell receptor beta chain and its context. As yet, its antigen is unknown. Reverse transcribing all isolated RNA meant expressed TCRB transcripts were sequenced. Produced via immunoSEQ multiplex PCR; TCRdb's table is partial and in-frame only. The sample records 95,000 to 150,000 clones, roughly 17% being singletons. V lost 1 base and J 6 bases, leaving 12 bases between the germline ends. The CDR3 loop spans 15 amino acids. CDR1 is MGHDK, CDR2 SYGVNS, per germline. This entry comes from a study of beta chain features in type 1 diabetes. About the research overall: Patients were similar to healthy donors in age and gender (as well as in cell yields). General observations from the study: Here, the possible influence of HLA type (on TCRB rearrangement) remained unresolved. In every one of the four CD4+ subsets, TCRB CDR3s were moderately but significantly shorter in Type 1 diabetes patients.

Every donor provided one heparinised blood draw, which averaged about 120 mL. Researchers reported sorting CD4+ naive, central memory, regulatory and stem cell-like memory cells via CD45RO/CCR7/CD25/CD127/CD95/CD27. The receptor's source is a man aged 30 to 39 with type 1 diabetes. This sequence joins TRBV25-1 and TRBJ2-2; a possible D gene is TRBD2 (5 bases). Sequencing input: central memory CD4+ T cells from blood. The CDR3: CASSESGMGAGELFF. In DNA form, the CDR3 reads TGTGCCAGCAGTGAATCGGGGATGGGCGCCGGGGAGCTGTTTTTT.